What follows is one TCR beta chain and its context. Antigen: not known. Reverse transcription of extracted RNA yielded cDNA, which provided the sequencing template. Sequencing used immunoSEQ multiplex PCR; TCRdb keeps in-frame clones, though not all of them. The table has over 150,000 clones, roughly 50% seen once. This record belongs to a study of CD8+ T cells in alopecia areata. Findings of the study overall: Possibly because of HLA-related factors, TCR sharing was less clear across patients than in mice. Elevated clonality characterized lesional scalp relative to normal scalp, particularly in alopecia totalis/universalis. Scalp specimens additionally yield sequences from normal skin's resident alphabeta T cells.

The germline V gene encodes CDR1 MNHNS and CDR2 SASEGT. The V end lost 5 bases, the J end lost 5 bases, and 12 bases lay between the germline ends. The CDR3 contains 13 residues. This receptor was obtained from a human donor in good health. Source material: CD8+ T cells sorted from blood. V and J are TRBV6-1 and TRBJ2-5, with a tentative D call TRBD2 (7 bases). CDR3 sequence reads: CASSWGGRETQYF. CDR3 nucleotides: TGTGCCAGCAGTTGGGGGGGCCGGGAGACCCAGTACTTC.